Listed here is a single T cell receptor (beta chain). Its antigen is unidentified. Time point defined: week 47, end of study. In every dose of vaccine, 300 ug of mutant IDH1 20-mer peptide was given alongside topical imiquimod. Vaccination of patients was performed eight times, in weeks 1, 3, 5, 7, 11, 15, 19 and 23. Sequencing was performed with immunoSEQ multiplex PCR; in TCRdb, only in-frame clones are kept and a portion is missing. This table holds about 54,000 clones, roughly 87% found once. The data derive from a study of a mutant IDH1 vaccine in newly diagnosed glioma. Looking at the study overall: Pretreatment consisted of radiotherapy, temozolomide, or both, with most receiving both. Study-wide findings and caveats: Among top peripheral T cell clonotypes, changes seemed unrelated to pseudoprogression.

The CDR3 is made up of 15 amino acids. CDR1 and CDR2 (germline): LGHNA, YNFKEQ. The V end lost 0 bases, the J end lost 1 base, and 10 bases lay between the germline ends. The V and J genes are TRBV4-2 and TRBJ2-7; perhaps D is TRBD1 or TRBD2 (6 bases each). The receptor was derived from a woman aged 45-60 years with glioma. Specimen: PBMCs, collected from a glioma patient whose treatment included an IDH1 peptide vaccine. CDR3 amino acids: CASSQEDSGSYEQYF. The CDR3 DNA is TGTGCCAGCAGCCAAGAGGACAGCGGGTCCTACGAGCAGTACTTC.